The 23 T cell receptor beta chains below all came from one sample that was sequenced in a study of blood T cells in healthy people across ages. The authors ran a second PCR of 7 to 11 cycles using a sample-barcoded 5' primer and a J-beta primer mix. A single record per CDR3 protein comes from TCRdb applying MiXCR to the 5' RACE reads. The data hold about 1.1 million distinct CDR3 sequences, with 35% to 40% observed a single time. Sequencing was carried out using blood. All receptors derive from a man aged 18 to 30 in good health.

In its sample, this clonotype was seen many times. The V and J genes are TRBV20-1 and TRBJ1-1; possibly TRBD1 for D (6 bases). This CDR3 spans 12 amino acids. Germline values: CDR1 DFQATT, CDR2 SNEGSKA (reference sequence). DNA for the CDR3: TGCAGCGCCAGGGGTATGAACACTGAAGCTTTCTTT. Its translation is CSARGMNTEAFF.

This sequence joins TRBV7-9 and TRBJ1-1; D not resolved. Trimming shortened V by 3 bases and J by 1 base, and 9 bases separated the two germline ends. CDR3 length: 14 amino acids. Germline values: CDR1 SEHNR, CDR2 FQNEAQ (reference sequence). CDR3 protein: CASSFTNGNTEAFF. CDR3 in DNA: TGTGCCAGCAGCTTCACGAATGGGAACACTGAAGCTTTCTTT.

Details on this clonotype: The junction departs from germline at one end; a sequencing error may be responsible. The V gene is TRBV4-1, the J gene TRBJ1-5; 10 bases line up with TRBD1. The CDR3 extends over 18 amino acids. Per germline, CDR1 MGHRA and CDR2 YSYEKL. CDR3 loop: CASSQGPVGTGVNQPRHF. DNA of the CDR3: TGCGCCAGCAGCCAAGGACCTGTCGGGACAGGGGTCAATCAGCCCCGGCATTTT.

CDR3 sequence (DNA): TGCGCCAGCAGCCAAGCATGGGGAGCTAGCGGGGCGGGGAATACGCAGTATTTT. It specifies CASSQAWGASGAGNTQYF. This sequence joins TRBV4-3 and TRBJ2-3; 9 bases are shared with TRBD2. Germline-derived CDR1 and CDR2 are LGHNA and YSLEER. The CDR3 is 18 amino acids. Germline trimming cut 1 base from V and 7 bases from J; bases unmatched to any gene: 15.

The chain is built from TRBV6-2 or TRBV6-3 and TRBJ2-5; 12 bases line up with TRBD1. Germline loops: CDR1 MNHEY, CDR2 SVGEGT. This CDR3 contains 20 residues. Germline trimming cut 6 bases from V and 11 bases from J; bases unmatched to any gene: 28. The CDR3 nucleotides read TGTGCCAGCAGGCCCCAGCCGGGACAGGGGGCGCGTAGGTCCTACAATAAGCAGTACTTC. Translating it yields CASRPQPGQGARRSYNKQYF.

This chain connects TRBV2 to TRBJ1-2; D is uncertain. The germline CDR1 and CDR2 sequences are SNHLY and FYNNEI. The ends were cut back, 7 bases at V and 3 bases at J, with 12 bases in the middle. This CDR3 has 13 residues. DNA of the CDR3: TGTGCCAGCAAGGCAGACCGGGACTATGGCTACACCTTC. Translation: CASKADRDYGYTF.

The rearrangement uses TRBV12-3 or TRBV12-4 and TRBJ1-2, with 7 bases matching TRBD1. J gave up 7 bases and V 7 bases, and 12 bases lay outside the gene matches. The CDR3 runs to 14 residues. CDR3 nucleotides: TGTGCCAGCACCACAGGGGCCAGGGGAAGTGGCTACACCTTC. Translated: CASTTGARGSGYTF.

The V and J genes are TRBV15 and TRBJ1-5; D is uncertain. The V and J ends lost 0 bases and 4 bases respectively, with 10 bases between them. CDR1 LNHNV and CDR2 YYDKDF come from the germline V gene (reference sequence). The CDR3 consists of 15 residues. The CDR3 loop reads CATSRDSQQNQPQHF. CDR3 in DNA: TGTGCCACCAGCAGAGATAGCCAGCAGAATCAGCCCCAGCATTTT. Full variable domain (remainder filled in from reference TRBV15 and TRBJ1-5): DAMVIQNPRYQVTQFGKPVTLSCSQTLNHNVMYWYQQKSSQAPKLLFHYYDKDFNNEADTPDNFQSRRPNTSFCFLDIRSPGLGDTAMYLCATSRDSQQNQPQHFGDGTRLSIL.

CDR3 coding DNA: TGTGCCAGCAGTGACCCGGACAGGAGAGATGAAGCTTTCTTT. This codes for CASSDPDRRDEAFF. The chain joins TRBV6-5 to TRBJ1-1, with TRBD1 matching over 7 bases. Germline V gene sequence: CDR1 MNHEY, CDR2 SVGAGI. V was clipped by 5 bases and J by 7 bases; unmatched bases: 10. The CDR3 has 14 residues.

This clonotype occurred a few times. V is TRBV3-1 and J is TRBJ2-5; 7 bases line up with TRBD2. The V gene's germline CDR1 is LGHDT and CDR2 YNNKEL (reference sequence). The V and J ends lost 10 bases and 2 bases, in that order; junction bases with no gene match: 4. This CDR3 contains 12 residues. CDR3 sequence (DNA): TGTGCCATCCGGGGGGATCAAGAGACCCAGTACTTC. As protein: CAIRGDQETQYF.

This clonotype turned up a few times. The rearrangement uses TRBV20-1 and TRBJ1-2, with 7 positions matching TRBD1. The CDR3 has 12 amino acids. After removal of 6 bases from V and 6 bases from J, the junction contained 7 bases not matched to a gene. Germline V gene lookup returns CDR1 DFQATT and CDR2 SNEGSKA (reference sequence). CDR3 sequence (DNA): TGCAGTGCAAGATCCGGGACAGATGGCTACACCTTC. Residues: CSARSGTDGYTF.

The J gene is TRBJ2-2, the V gene TRBV5-1; D is possibly TRBD1 or TRBD2 (6 bases each). The CDR3 sequence is 16 residues long. V was pared by 0 bases and J by 0 bases, with 9 bases between. The germline CDR1 and CDR2 sequences are SGHRS and YFSETQ. CDR3 in DNA: TGCGCCAGCAGCTTGGTGGGGGGCCCGAACACCGGGGAGCTGTTTTTT. Its protein product is CASSLVGGPNTGELFF.

This clonotype was found a few times. The chain uses TRBV4-1 and TRBJ1-4; no clear D gene. The germline gives CDR1 MGHRA, CDR2 YSYEKL. The CDR3 extends over 15 amino acids. V was pared by 6 bases and J by 2 bases, with 13 bases between. The CDR3 protein is CASSKDRATNEKLFF. CDR3 nucleotides: TGCGCCAGCAGTAAAGACCGGGCCACTAATGAAAAACTGTTTTTT.

The chain has TRBV29-1 and TRBJ1-1, with D hard to call. Per germline, CDR1 SQVTM and CDR2 ANQGSEA. V was clipped by 6 bases and J by 1 base, with 6 bases between them. The CDR3 totals 11 residues. The CDR3 DNA is TGCAGCGTATGGGAGAACACTGAAGCTTTCTTT. It translates to CSVWENTEAFF. The variable domain in full, completed from reference TRBV29-1 and TRBJ1-1, reads SAVISQKPSRDICQRGTSLTIQCQVDSQVTMMFWYRQQPGQSLTLIATANQGSEATYESGFVIDKFPISRPNLTFSTLTVSNMSPEDSSIYLCSVWENTEAFFGQGTRLTVV.

The rearrangement joins TRBV6-4 to TRBJ2-5; 12 nucleotides align to TRBD2. The length of the CDR3 is 15 residues. The germline V gene has CDR1 MRHNA and CDR2 SNTAGT. V shed 3 bases and J 11 bases; nucleotides not matched to a gene: 10. In nucleotides, the CDR3 is TGTGCCAGCAGTGAAACTAGCGGGGGGAACAATGAGCAGTACTTC. This sequence encodes CASSETSGGNNEQYF.

This clonotype was detected ten times or more. This rearrangement joins TRBV9 to TRBJ2-1, with 7 nucleotides matching TRBD1. Germline V gene lookup returns CDR1 SGDLS and CDR2 YYNGEE. J lost 4 bases, V lost 3 bases, and 16 bases had no gene match. The CDR3 has 18 residues. In nucleotides, the CDR3 is TGTGCCAGCAGCGAACACCCAATGGGACAGAGTACTTACAATGAGCAGTTCTTC. Translating it yields CASSEHPMGQSTYNEQFF. Full variable domain (remainder filled in from reference TRBV9 and TRBJ2-1): DSGVTQTPKHLITATGQRVTLRCSPRSGDLSVYWYQQSLDQGLQFLIQYYNGEERAKGNILERFSAQQFPDLHSELNLSSLELGDSALYFCASSEHPMGQSTYNEQFFGPGTRLTVL.

The gene calls are TRBV20-1 and TRBJ1-1; D might be TRBD1 (6 bases). CDR1 and CDR2 from the germline V gene are DFQATT and SNEGSKA (reference sequence). The CDR3 has 15 amino acids. Trimming removed 2 bases from V and 2 bases from J, with 15 bases in between. The CDR3 region has the DNA TGCAGTGCTAGAACCTTGGACAGCCAAAACACTGAAGCTTTCTTT. This translates into CSARTLDSQNTEAFF.

This clonotype was seen more than once but under ten times. V is TRBV6-2 or TRBV6-3 and J is TRBJ2-3; no definite D call. Trimming removed 2 bases from V and 8 bases from J, with 11 bases in between. This CDR3 has 13 residues. Germline CDR1 MNHEY, CDR2 SVGEGT. The CDR3 DNA sequence: TGTGCCAGCAGTTACAGGGCCCAGAGTACGCAGTATTTT. It translates to CASSYRAQSTQYF.

This clonotype has more than one count but fewer than ten. The rearrangement joins TRBV4-2 to TRBJ1-2; D not certain. Germline loops: CDR1 LGHNA, CDR2 YNFKEQ. V was clipped by 1 base and J by 4 bases, with 16 bases between them. The CDR3 length is 16 residues. DNA of the CDR3: TGTGCCAGCAGCCAAGGGTCGGCAGAAAGAGGCTATGGCTACACCTTC. Translated: CASSQGSAERGYGYTF.

CDR3 nucleotides: TGTGCCAGCAGCTCCGGACAGGTTAACAATGAGCAGTTCTTC. Protein sequence: CASSSGQVNNEQFF. The V and J genes are TRBV6-2 or TRBV6-3 and TRBJ2-1, with TRBD1 matching 7 bases. V shed 6 bases and J 5 bases; nucleotides not matched to a gene: 7. The germline V gene has CDR1 MNHEY and CDR2 SVGEGT. The CDR3 has 14 residues.

The rearrangement joins TRBV9 to TRBJ2-5, with D perhaps TRBD2 (7 bases). V lost 3 bases, J lost 1 base, and 16 bases lay in between. Germline V CDR1 and CDR2: SGDLS, YYNGEE. The CDR3 length is 16 residues. CDR3 amino acids: CASSAPGGVFQETQYF. CDR3 sequence (DNA): TGTGCCAGCAGCGCCCCGGGGGGCGTTTTCCAAGAGACCCAGTACTTC.

The chain joins TRBV7-2 to TRBJ1-4; D is unclear. The CDR3 covers 15 residues. Deletions cut 1 base from V and 1 base from J, with 7 bases between. Germline V gene sequence: CDR1 SGHTA, CDR2 FQGNSA. The CDR3 DNA reads TGTGCCAGCAGCTTAGAGCTGGGAACTAATGAAAAACTGTTTTTT. Its protein is CASSLELGTNEKLFF. Full variable domain (remainder filled in from reference TRBV7-2 and TRBJ1-4): GAGVSQSPSNKVTEKGKDVELRCDPISGHTALYWYRQSLGQGLEFLIYFQGNSAPDKSGLPSDRFSAERTGGSVSTLTIQRTQQEDSAVYLCASSLELGTNEKLFFGSGTQLSVL.

The chain carries TRBV2 and TRBJ2-7; D uncertain. Trimming took 5 bases from V and 6 from J, leaving 20 bases between them. The CDR3 length is 15 residues. Germline values: CDR1 SNHLY, CDR2 FYNNEI. The DNA of the CDR3 is TGTGCCAGCAGTTCCTTTTTGGATGGCCTTGCCGAGCAGTACTTC. This gives the protein CASSSFLDGLAEQYF.